What follows describes a single T cell receptor beta chain. The sample comes from a study of T cell changes during pregnancy in multiple sclerosis. With 6 bases clipped from V and 5 bases from J, the junction kept 5 bases outside the gene matches. Germline V CDR1 and CDR2: WSHSY, SAAADI. This CDR3 is built from 13 residues. The table came from immunoSEQ multiplex PCR; TCRdb's copy has only in-frame clones and leaves some out. The sample yields approximately 38,000 clones, 91% seen once. The chain employs TRBV10-2 and TRBJ2-7; 9 nucleotides agree with TRBD1. Sequencing used CD8+ T cells from peripheral blood mononuclear cells, obtained in the second trimester of pregnancy. The sequence was collected from a female donor with multiple sclerosis, enrolled in a pregnancy study. The CDR3 bases are TGCGCCAGCAGCCGGGACAGGGTCAACGAGCAGTACTTC. Translated, it gives CASSRDRVNEQYF.